Given below is one TCR beta chain in context. This specimen comes from a study of blood T cell repertoires in COVID-19. In the original processing: Researchers report that nucleated cell counts were estimated from reference gene primer amplification. Method: immunoSEQ multiplex PCR; TCRdb's copy keeps in-frame clones and lacks some. That table gives V, J and clone size, and the DNA gave D and trimming. The top ten hold 7.5% of the sample, which has 200,000 or so clones, about four fifths seen once. CDR1 is SGHVS and CDR2 is FQNEAQ in the germline V gene. Trimming stripped 1 base from V and 0 bases from J, with 21 bases between. This CDR3 contains 19 residues.

The sequenced material came from PBMCs or T cells enriched from blood (not recorded which). The chain has TRBV7-8 and TRBJ1-2; D is unclear. The source of this sequence is a man between 35 and 55 years old who had recovered from COVID-19. The CDR3 DNA is TGTGCCAGCAGCTTAGGGGTACCAGGCCAGGCCTTAGCTAACTATGGCTACACCTTC. As protein: CASSLGVPGQALANYGYTF.